This TCR beta chain comes out of a study of post-analysis software for immune sequencing data. General study results and limits: Included in a set of about five TRBV segments more frequent in patients than controls were TRBV5-6, TRBV5-1 and TRBV20-1.

Note on this clonotype: Its antigen is as yet unknown.

Germline-derived CDR1 and CDR2 are PRHDT and FYEKMQ (reference sequence). The CDR3 contains 14 residues. V lost 5 bases and J lost 4; bases outside the gene matches: 4. TCR beta libraries were prepared from cDNA with unique molecular identifiers. TCRdb redid the calling of the PCR reads with MiXCR, one entry per CDR3 protein. This sample has 380,000 or so distinct CDR3 sequences; roughly 35% occur once, and the top ten carry under 15%. J is TRBJ1-4 and V is TRBV13; 7 nucleotides align to TRBD1. The source material was blood. This TCR was recovered from a girl aged 10 to 17 with multiple sclerosis. The CDR3 region has the DNA TGTGCCAGCAGCCCCCGGGACAGTAATGAAAAACTGTTTTTT. This encodes CASSPRDSNEKLFF.